This T cell receptor (beta chain) is from a study of neurological immune-mediated disorders. Germline values: CDR1 ENHRY, CDR2 SYGVKD. Trimming took 7 bases from V and 1 from J, leaving 14 bases between them. The CDR3 has 15 amino acids. This clonotype was observed many times. TCRdb passed the 5' RACE reads through MiXCR, listing each CDR3 protein once. The sample includes 81,000 or so distinct CDR3 sequences, roughly 13% of them seen just once. Noted time point: longitudinal time-point 2. The V gene is TRBV10-3, the J gene TRBJ1-5; D remains ambiguous. This sequence originates from a female donor with HTLV-1-associated myelopathy (HAM/TSP). The specimen was PBMCs. Here the CDR3 reads CAIKGGEGSNQPQHF. The CDR3 nucleotides are TGTGCCATCAAGGGCGGGGAGGGAAGCAATCAGCCCCAGCATTTT.